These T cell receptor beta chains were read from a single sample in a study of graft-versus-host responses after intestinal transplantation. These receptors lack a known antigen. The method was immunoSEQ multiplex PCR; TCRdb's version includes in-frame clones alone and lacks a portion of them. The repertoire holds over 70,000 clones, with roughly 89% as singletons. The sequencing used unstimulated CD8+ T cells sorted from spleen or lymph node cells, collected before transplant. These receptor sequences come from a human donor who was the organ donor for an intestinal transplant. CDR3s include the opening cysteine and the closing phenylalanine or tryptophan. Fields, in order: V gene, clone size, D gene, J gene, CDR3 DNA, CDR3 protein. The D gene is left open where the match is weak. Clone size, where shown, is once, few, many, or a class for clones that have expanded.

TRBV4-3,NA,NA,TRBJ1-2,TGCGCCAGCAGCCAAGATACCGGGCAGGGAGGGGAAGACTATGGCTACACCTTC,CASSQDTGQGGEDYGYTF
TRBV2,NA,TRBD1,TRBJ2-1,TGTGCCAGCAGCCCCGGACAGGGGTTCTACAATGAGCAGTTCTTC,CASSPGQGFYNEQFF
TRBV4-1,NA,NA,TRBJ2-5,TGCGCCAGCAGCCAAGGTAGCACTATAGAGACCCAGTACTTC,CASSQGSTIETQYF
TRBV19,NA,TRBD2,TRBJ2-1,TGTGCCAGTAGTATACTACTAGCGGGGGGGCACAATGAGCAGTTCTTC,CASSILLAGGHNEQFF
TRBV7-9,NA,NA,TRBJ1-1,TGTGCCAGCAGCTTAGGGGAGGCTGAAGCTTTCTTT,CASSLGEAEAFF
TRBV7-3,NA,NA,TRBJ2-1,TGTGCCAGCAGCATAGCGGCTTCCTACAATGAGCAGTTCTTC,CASSIAASYNEQFF
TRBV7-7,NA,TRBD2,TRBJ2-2,TGTGCTAGCAGCCCCCATCTAGCGGGGGAACCGAACACCGGGGAGCTGTTTTTT,CASSPHLAGEPNTGELFF
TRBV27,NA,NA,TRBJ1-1,TGTGCCAGCAGTTTTAGGGCCAGGGGCTACCGGTGGGTTGAAGCTTTCTTT,CASSFRARGYRWVEAFF
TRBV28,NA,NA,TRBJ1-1,TGTGCCAGCAGTTTAGAACAGGGTCTGAACACTGAAGCTTTCTTT,CASSLEQGLNTEAFF
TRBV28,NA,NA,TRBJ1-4,TGTGCCAGCAGTCCCGTTAACACAGCAACTAATGAAAAACTGTTTTTT,CASSPVNTATNEKLFF
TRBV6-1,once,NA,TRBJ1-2,TGTGCCAGCTCCAAAGACAGCCTCTATGGCTACACCTTC,CASSKDSLYGYTF
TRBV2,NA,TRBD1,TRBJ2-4,TGTGCCAGCATCGGGACAGATTCCAAAAACATTCAGTACTTC,CASIGTDSKNIQYF